The 18 T cell receptor beta chains below were found in one sample sequenced in a study of T cells in Graves' hyperthyroidism and ophthalmopathy. Amplification of TCR beta CDR3 regions used RNA as the template. The HTBI set primed first-round TCR CDR3 RT-PCR. TCRdb re-analysed the multiplex PCR reads in MiXCR, keeping a single row per CDR3 protein. Of roughly 740,000 distinct CDR3 sequences detected, less than 20% appear once; the ten largest clones hold roughly 8%. Material for sequencing was blood. Receptors were obtained from a man aged 18 to 29 with Graves' hyperthyroidism.

The chain links TRBV28 to TRBJ1-2; TRBD1 is a possible D gene (5 bases). V gave up 11 bases and J gave up 8 bases, with 15 bases separating them. Germline V gives CDR1 MDHEN, CDR2 SYDVKM. This CDR3 is built from 11 residues. This chain's CDR3 is CAVSGVGGYTF. The DNA of the CDR3 is TGTGCCGTATCGGGGGTCGGGGGCTACACCTTC.

This clonotype was detected ten times or more. This sequence joins TRBV6-1 and TRBJ2-7; the D gene could be TRBD1 or TRBD2 (5 bases each). Trimming pared 11 bases from V and 6 bases from J, leaving 26 bases between. The CDR3 runs to 15 residues. Germline V lookup: CDR1 MNHNS, CDR2 SASEGT. CDR3 DNA: TGTGCCGGATGTACTTACAGCAGGGCGAGGGGCGAGCAGTACTTC. It specifies CAGCTYSRARGEQYF.

A few counts support this clonotype. The chain has TRBV29-1 and TRBJ2-7; 9 bases align to TRBD1. Trimming at V came to 3 bases and at J to 4 bases, leaving 7 bases not matched to a gene. The CDR3 loop spans 14 amino acids. Germline V gives CDR1 SQVTM, CDR2 ANQGSEA. The CDR3: CSVEPGQGSYEQYF. In nucleotides, the CDR3 is TGCAGCGTTGAGCCGGGACAGGGATCTTACGAGCAGTACTTC.

This clonotype was counted ten times or more. This chain uses TRBV24-1 with TRBJ2-7, with 8 bases that match TRBD1. CDR1 and CDR2 (germline): KGHDR, SFDVKD. This CDR3 is built from 15 residues. V shed 3 bases, J shed 2 bases, and the junction held 5 bases outside the gene matches. The CDR3 loop reads CATSDPGTGTYEQYF. CDR3 in DNA: TGTGCCACCAGTGATCCCGGGACAGGCACCTACGAGCAGTACTTC.

The sample holds many counts of this clonotype. This chain links TRBV7-9 with TRBJ1-1; a weak D match, TRBD1 (6 bases). V was pared by 5 bases and J by 3 bases, with 7 bases between. The CDR3 length is 12 residues. CDR1 is SEHNR and CDR2 is FQNEAQ in the germline V gene (reference sequence). Here the CDR3 DNA reads TGTGCCAGCAGCCCAGGGGACACTGAAGCTTTCTTT. Its translation: CASSPGDTEAFF. Full variable domain (missing parts from reference TRBV7-9 and TRBJ1-1): DTGVSQNPRHKITKRGQNVTFRCDPISEHNRLYWYRQTLGQGPEFLTYFQNEAQLEKSRLLSDRFSAERPKGSFSTLEIQRTEQGDSAMYLCASSPGDTEAFFGQGTRLTVV.

This clonotype was found a few times. This rearrangement joins TRBV19 to TRBJ2-5; D assignment may be TRBD1 or TRBD2 (5 bases each). CDR1 LNHDA and CDR2 SQIVND come from the germline V gene (reference sequence). The CDR3 contains 13 residues. V lost 8 bases, J lost 4 bases, and 14 bases lay in between. The CDR3 spells CASAMGERETQYF. The DNA for the CDR3 is TGTGCCAGTGCAATGGGGGAACGAGAGACCCAGTACTTC.

The chain has TRBV9 and TRBJ1-3; 9 nucleotides match TRBD1. Trimming at V came to 7 bases and at J to 1 base, leaving 3 bases not matched to a gene. The CDR3 is 14 amino acids. Germline-derived CDR1 and CDR2 are SGDLS and YYNGEE. The CDR3 bases are TGTGCCAGCGCACAGGGGGCATCTGGAAACACCATATATTTT. Its protein is CASAQGASGNTIYF.

This clonotype was detected a few times. The rearrangement joins TRBV11-2 to TRBJ2-7; TRBD1 matches at 9 bases. The CDR3 has 13 residues. Unmatched junction bases numbered 3, after V lost 6 bases and J lost 3 bases. Germline V lookup: CDR1 SGHAT, CDR2 FQNNGV. CDR3: CASRRTGVYEQYF. The DNA for the CDR3 is TGTGCCAGCAGGCGGACAGGGGTCTACGAGCAGTACTTC.

The chain combines TRBV29-1 with TRBJ2-3, with 9 positions matching TRBD2. The V gene's germline CDR1 is SQVTM and CDR2 ANQGSEA. Germline trimming cut 3 bases from V and 3 bases from J; bases unmatched to any gene: 7. CDR3 size: 15 residues. The CDR3 nucleotides are TGCAGCGTTGACCTTAGCGGGAGTGGGACAGATACGCAGTATTTT. Translating it yields CSVDLSGSGTDTQYF.

This clonotype occurred many times. The chain joins TRBV20-1 to TRBJ2-7; D perhaps matches TRBD2 (6 bases). The CDR3 covers 14 residues. V gave up 6 bases and J gave up 3 bases, with 18 bases separating them. The germline CDR1 and CDR2 sequences are DFQATT and SNEGSKA (reference sequence). The CDR3 sequence is CSALPGTQRYEQYF. The CDR3 coding sequence is TGCAGTGCCCTCCCCGGGACTCAACGCTACGAGCAGTACTTC.

The V gene is TRBV20-1, the J gene TRBJ2-6; D remains ambiguous. V shed 0 bases and J shed 0 bases, with 6 bases lying between them. This CDR3 region has 15 residues. Germline-derived CDR1 and CDR2 are DFQATT and SNEGSKA (reference sequence). CDR3 nucleotides: TGCAGTGCTAGAGATAGGGTCTCTGGGGCCAACGTCCTGACTTTC. Its protein is CSARDRVSGANVLTF.

This clonotype was observed a few times. V and J are TRBV28 and TRBJ2-7; no clear D gene. The V end was cut by 8 bases, the J end by 7 bases, with 15 bases between. The CDR3 is made up of 12 amino acids. Germline lookup yields CDR1 MDHEN and CDR2 SYDVKM. The CDR3 spells CASAGSWMEQYF. In nucleotides, the CDR3 is TGTGCCAGCGCCGGGTCGTGGATGGAGCAGTACTTC.

Ten or more counts support this clonotype. The chain carries TRBV28 and TRBJ2-5; 12 bases fit TRBD2. Per the germline V gene, CDR1 is MDHEN and CDR2 is SYDVKM. V shed 10 bases, J shed 5 bases, and the junction held 8 bases outside the gene matches. This CDR3 comprises 14 residues. The CDR3 DNA is TGTGCCACCACGGGACTAGCGGGTCTGGAGACCCAGTACTTC. Its protein product is CATTGLAGLETQYF. Full variable domain (rest looked up from reference TRBV28 and TRBJ2-5): DVKVTQSSRYLVKRTGEKVFLECVQDMDHENMFWYRQDPGLGLRLIYFSYDVKMKEKGDIPEGYSVSREKKERFSLILESASTNQTSMYLCATTGLAGLETQYFGPGTRLLVL.

The gene calls are TRBV19 and TRBJ2-4, with D perhaps TRBD1 (5 bases). CDR1 LNHDA and CDR2 SQIVND come from the germline V gene (reference sequence). Trimming pared 6 bases from V and 7 bases from J, leaving 25 bases between. The CDR3 contains 17 residues. The CDR3 region is CASSLKGYSFLGNIQYF. Here the CDR3 DNA reads TGTGCCAGTAGCTTGAAGGGGTACTCCTTTCTGGGGAACATTCAGTACTTC.

The V call is TRBV7-9, the J call TRBJ2-2; D might be TRBD1 (6 bases). The length of the CDR3 is 15 residues. Germline V gives CDR1 SEHNR, CDR2 FQNEAQ (reference sequence). V was cut by 4 bases and J by 6 bases, with 15 bases left in between. This CDR3 is CASSSLITGPGELFF. CDR3 nucleotide sequence: TGTGCCAGCAGCTCCCTAATAACAGGGCCCGGGGAGCTGTTTTTT.

This chain's CDR3 is CASRITGGGGNTIYF. CDR3 DNA sequence: TGTGCCAGCAGAATAACAGGGGGCGGTGGAAACACCATATATTTT. This chain links TRBV2 with TRBJ1-3; 9 nucleotides agree with TRBD1. CDR1 and CDR2 from the germline V gene are SNHLY and FYNNEI. The CDR3 contains 15 residues. Trimming removed 6 bases from V and 3 bases from J; junction bases left unmatched: 6.

The chain combines TRBV4-3 with TRBJ2-5; D is ambiguous. The V end lost 3 bases, the J end lost 2 bases, and 7 bases lay between the germline ends. The CDR3 is made up of 13 amino acids. CDR1 and CDR2 (germline): LGHNA, YSLEER. The CDR3 DNA sequence: TGCGCCAGCAGCCAGTCTGGACAAGAGACCCAGTACTTC. It is translated as CASSQSGQETQYF.

This clonotype was counted ten times or more. The chain links TRBV28 to TRBJ1-6; D may be TRBD1 (6 bases). This CDR3 is 16 amino acids long. The germline CDR1 and CDR2 sequences are MDHEN and SYDVKM. V was cut by 3 bases and J by 3 bases, with 12 bases left in between. Here the CDR3 reads CASSLPGVLYNSPLHF. CDR3 sequence (DNA): TGTGCCAGCAGTTTGCCAGGGGTTCTCTATAATTCACCCCTCCACTTT.